The 2 T cell receptor beta chains below all came from one sample that was sequenced in a study of cytomegalovirus exposure and HLA in healthy donors. Primers included in the PCR were 60 Vbeta and 13 Jbeta primers. Profiled with immunoSEQ multiplex PCR; TCRdb holds only in-frame clones, not every one. This table has roughly 140,000 clones, about three quarters appearing once. Sequenced input: PBMCs. The receptors stem from a human donor in good health.

The chain employs TRBV18 and TRBJ2-5; 9 bases match TRBD1. V gave up 5 bases and J gave up 5 bases; unmatched junction bases: 3. The CDR3 is 13 residues long. Germline CDR1 and CDR2: KGHSH and LQKENI. CDR3 bases: TGTGCCAGCTCAGGGACAGGGACTGAGACCCAGTACTTC. Its protein is CASSGTGTETQYF.

This clone was seen more than once but under ten times. V usage is TRBV10-3 and J usage is TRBJ1-4; D not certain. This CDR3 is built from 13 residues. Germline V gene sequence: CDR1 ENHRY, CDR2 SYGVKD. Trimming stripped 0 bases from V and 7 bases from J, with 6 bases between. The CDR3 region is CAISESAGEKLFF. The CDR3 DNA sequence: TGTGCCATCAGTGAGTCCGCAGGTGAAAAACTGTTTTTT.